Below, 23 T cell receptor beta chains from the same sample are listed, as sequenced in a study of T-cell reconstitution after alpha-beta-depleted transplantation in children. This sample's TCRbeta library carried unique molecular identifier barcodes. MiXCR, applied by TCRdb to the PCR reads, yields one record per CDR3 protein. The table has 250,000 to 400,000 distinct CDR3 sequences, more than 20% seen once. Here the sequenced sample was PBMCs, mostly from graft donor cells, taken 180 days after TCRalphabeta/CD19-depleted stem cell transplant. These receptors all come from a male patient aged 10 to 17 who had a stem cell transplant for acute lymphoblastic leukemia, so the T cells may come from the graft donor.

There are a few counts of this clonotype. The V call is TRBV18, the J call TRBJ1-1; tentatively, D is TRBD1 (5 bases). V shed 3 bases and J shed 1 base, with 12 bases lying between them. The CDR3 has 15 residues. The V gene's germline CDR1 is KGHSH and CDR2 LQKENI. CDR3 loop: CASSPYPDRNTEAFF. CDR3 DNA: TGTGCCAGCTCACCCTATCCCGACAGGAACACTGAAGCTTTCTTT.

This clonotype appeared a few times. The DNA of the CDR3 is TGTGCCAGCTCACCGGGGACAGGTCTCTACGAGCAGTACTTC. Protein: CASSPGTGLYEQYF. The chain combines TRBV18 with TRBJ2-7, with 8 bases matching TRBD1. From germline, CDR1 is KGHSH and CDR2 LQKENI. This CDR3 region has 14 residues. The ends lost 3 bases at V and 3 bases at J; junction bases unmatched: 4.

Comment on this clonotype: The junction departs from germline at one end; a sequencing error may be responsible. The chain recombines TRBV12-3 or TRBV12-4 with TRBJ2-1, with 10 nucleotides matching TRBD2. CDR3 size: 13 residues. The CDR3 DNA is TGTGCCAGCAGTCTAGCGGGAGTGGATGAGCAGTTCTTC. Translating it yields CASSLAGVDEQFF.

This clonotype was detected a few times. J is TRBJ2-7 and V is TRBV9, with TRBD2 matching 13 bases. Looked up from germline, CDR1 is SGDLS and CDR2 is YYNGEE. This CDR3 spans 15 amino acids. Losses at the gene ends were 3 bases for V and 3 bases for J; bases not matched to a gene: 3. The CDR3 here is CASSEGTSGIYEQYF. CDR3 coding DNA: TGTGCCAGCAGCGAGGGGACTAGCGGGATCTACGAGCAGTACTTC.

This clonotype appeared a few times. The chain combines TRBV28 with TRBJ1-3; no clear D gene. Trimming shortened V by 2 bases and J by 0 bases, and 8 bases separated the two germline ends. The CDR3 is 15 residues long. CDR1 is MDHEN and CDR2 is SYDVKM in the germline V gene. In DNA, the CDR3 is TGTGCCAGCAGTTTAGGTCCTCGCTCTGGAAACACCATATATTTT. Protein sequence: CASSLGPRSGNTIYF.

This rearrangement joins TRBV9 to TRBJ2-7; D is uncertain. The V end lost 5 bases, the J end lost 6 bases, and 18 bases lay between the germline ends. The CDR3 totals 14 residues. Germline V gene lookup returns CDR1 SGDLS and CDR2 YYNGEE. As DNA, the CDR3 is TGTGCCAGCAGTTCAACTACCCCGACGGGCGAGCAGTACTTC. Translated: CASSSTTPTGEQYF.

This clonotype was counted a few times. This chain joins TRBV7-9 and TRBJ2-6, with D possibly matching TRBD1 (5 bases). The CDR3 contains 17 residues. Trimming removed 5 bases from V and 2 bases from J, with 16 bases in between. The germline V gene encodes CDR1 SEHNR and CDR2 FQNEAQ (reference sequence). In nucleotides, the CDR3 is TGTGCCAGCAGCCTGGGGCCCCCTCGTGCTGGGGCCAACGTCCTGACTTTC. This codes for CASSLGPPRAGANVLTF.

This clonotype was seen a single time. The J gene is TRBJ2-7, the V gene TRBV11-2, with TRBD2 matching over 13 bases. Germline-derived CDR1 and CDR2 are SGHAT and FQNNGV. CDR3 length: 17 amino acids. V lost 4 bases and J lost 3; bases outside the gene matches: 9. The CDR3 region is CASSSRGLAGAFYEQYF. CDR3 in DNA: TGTGCCAGCAGCTCCCGAGGACTAGCGGGAGCGTTCTACGAGCAGTACTTC.

The chain is built from TRBV10-1 and TRBJ2-7; D is perhaps TRBD2 (6 bases). The CDR3 loop spans 14 amino acids. Germline V lookup: CDR1 WNHNN, CDR2 SYGVQD (reference sequence). With 2 bases removed from V and 3 bases from J, the gap between germline ends came to 11 bases. CDR3: CASSEMGSGYEQYF. The CDR3 DNA reads as TGCGCCAGCAGTGAGATGGGTAGCGGCTACGAGCAGTACTTC.

This CDR3 is CASSSLAGVEETQYF. The CDR3 nucleotides read TGTGCCAGCAGTTCCCTAGCGGGAGTTGAGGAGACCCAGTACTTC. The chain recombines TRBV27 with TRBJ2-5; 10 nucleotides align to TRBD2. The V gene's germline CDR1 is MNHEY and CDR2 SMNVEV (reference sequence). J gave up 5 bases and V 4 bases, and 7 bases lay outside the gene matches. This CDR3 is built from 15 residues.

This clonotype was detected only a few times. The V and J genes are TRBV20-1 and TRBJ2-1, with 11 bases that match TRBD2. The CDR3 totals 15 residues. J was trimmed by 8 bases and V by 5 bases; bases with no gene match: 11. CDR1 and CDR2 (germline): DFQATT, SNEGSKA (reference sequence). CDR3 amino acids: CSAGTSGGLRDEQFF. DNA for the CDR3: TGCAGTGCTGGTACTAGCGGGGGCCTCCGAGATGAGCAGTTCTTC.

V is TRBV20-1 and J is TRBJ2-7; 10 bases match TRBD2. V gave up 5 bases and J gave up 4 bases; unmatched junction bases: 5. CDR3 size: 13 residues. Germline values: CDR1 DFQATT, CDR2 SNEGSKA (reference sequence). CDR3 region: CSAEAGGRYEQYF. The CDR3 coding sequence is TGCAGTGCTGAAGCGGGAGGGCGGTACGAGCAGTACTTC.

V is TRBV5-1 and J is TRBJ2-7; 12 positions match TRBD2. CDR1 is SGHRS, CDR2 YFSETQ, per germline. V lost 0 bases, J lost 5 bases, and 3 bases stayed unmatched. CDR3 length equals 15 residues. For the CDR3, the DNA is TGCGCCAGCAGCTTGGGACTAGCGGGAGCTAACGAGCAGTACTTC. Protein product: CASSLGLAGANEQYF.

This clonotype was observed a few times. The V gene is TRBV29-1, the J gene TRBJ2-6; D possibly uses TRBD1 or TRBD2 (5 bases each). V was cut by 4 bases and J by 0 bases, with 10 bases left in between. Germline V gene data show CDR1 as SQVTM and CDR2 as ANQGSEA. The CDR3 consists of 15 residues. The CDR3, as DNA: TGCAGCGTTGCCCCAGGGAGCTCTGGGGCCAACGTCCTGACTTTC. Protein product: CSVAPGSSGANVLTF.

The V call is TRBV5-6, the J call TRBJ2-1; 8 bases are a match to TRBD2. V lost 3 bases and J lost 8; bases outside the gene matches: 13. The CDR3 consists of 16 residues. Germline CDR1 is SGHDT and CDR2 is YYEEEE. In DNA form, the CDR3 reads TGTGCCAGCAGCTGGAGGACGGGAGGGCCTTTGGATGAGCAGTTCTTC. This gives the protein CASSWRTGGPLDEQFF. Using reference TRBV5-6 and TRBJ2-1 for the parts outside the CDR3, the full variable domain is DAGVTQSPTHLIKTRGQQVTLRCSPKSGHDTVSWYQQALGQGPQFIFQYYEEEERQRGNFPDRFSGHQFPNYSSELNVNALLLGDSALYLCASSWRTGGPLDEQFFGPGTRLTVL.

This sequence joins TRBV7-6 and TRBJ2-7; no reliable D call. This CDR3 has 14 amino acids. Germline V gene sequence: CDR1 SGHVS, CDR2 FNYEAQ. V was pared by 3 bases and J by 5 bases, with 14 bases between. The CDR3 reads CASSLLAARDEQYF. Here the CDR3 DNA reads TGTGCCAGCAGCTTGTTGGCAGCCCGTGACGAGCAGTACTTC.

This clonotype was observed at least ten times. The genes are TRBV12-3 or TRBV12-4 and TRBJ1-5; D possibly corresponds to TRBD1 (6 bases). This CDR3 has 13 residues. V lost 7 bases and J lost 9, with 16 bases in between. The CDR3 protein is CASTLGQIGPQHF. DNA for the CDR3: TGTGCCAGCACCTTAGGACAGATAGGGCCCCAGCATTTT.

This clonotype turned up a few times. The chain joins TRBV15 to TRBJ2-7, with D possibly being TRBD1 (6 bases). CDR3 length equals 15 residues. V lost 3 bases to trimming and J lost 2 bases, with 14 bases between them. Germline lookup yields CDR1 LNHNV and CDR2 YYDKDF (reference sequence). For the CDR3, the DNA is TGTGCCACCAGCAGCCGCGACAGGCGAACCTACGAGCAGTACTTC. It specifies CATSSRDRRTYEQYF.

This clonotype turned up a few times. The germline gene is not matched at one end of the junction; a read error may be the cause. V usage is TRBV7-9 and J usage is TRBJ2-3; 9 nucleotides line up with TRBD1. Germline V gives CDR1 SEHNR, CDR2 FQNEAQ (reference sequence). The CDR3 is 13 residues long. The CDR3 is CASSAFRDRDTLF. CDR3 sequence (DNA): TGTGCCAGCAGCGCATTCCGGGACAGGGATACCCTTTTT.

This clonotype occurred a few times. The rearrangement links TRBV20-1 to TRBJ2-1; no firm D call. Germline CDR1 DFQATT, CDR2 SNEGSKA (reference sequence). The CDR3 length is 15 residues. The V and J ends lost 6 bases and 9 bases respectively, with 24 bases between them. The CDR3 nucleotides are TGCAGTGCCCCTAACATGGAGAATCGGCTGGGTGAGCAGTTCTTC. Its protein product is CSAPNMENRLGEQFF.

This chain joins TRBV2 and TRBJ1-1; unclear D gene. Trimming took 4 bases from V and 12 from J, leaving 12 bases between them. This CDR3 region has 11 residues. CDR1 is SNHLY and CDR2 is FYNNEI in the germline V gene. The CDR3, as DNA: TGTGCCAGCAGTGGTTGGGTCTTCCCTTTCTTT. Its translation is CASSGWVFPFF.

V is TRBV3-1 and J is TRBJ2-3, with 14 bases lining up with TRBD2. V trimming: 11 bases; J trimming: 6 bases; junction bases outside the gene matches: 16. The germline V gene has CDR1 LGHDT and CDR2 YNNKEL (reference sequence). The CDR3 is 17 residues long. The CDR3 loop is CAGGLAGDLVPRDTQYF. CDR3 sequence (DNA): TGTGCCGGGGGACTAGCGGGAGACCTAGTCCCAAGGGATACGCAGTATTTT.

This clonotype has a handful of counts. The rearrangement uses TRBV7-2 and TRBJ2-1; 8 bases match TRBD2. This CDR3 spans 12 amino acids. With 0 bases clipped from V and 14 bases from J, the junction kept 3 bases outside the gene matches. Per the germline V gene, CDR1 is SGHTA and CDR2 is FQGNSA. In nucleotides, the CDR3 is TGTGCCAGCAGCTTAGCCGGGACTAGAGAGTTCTTC. Protein product: CASSLAGTREFF.